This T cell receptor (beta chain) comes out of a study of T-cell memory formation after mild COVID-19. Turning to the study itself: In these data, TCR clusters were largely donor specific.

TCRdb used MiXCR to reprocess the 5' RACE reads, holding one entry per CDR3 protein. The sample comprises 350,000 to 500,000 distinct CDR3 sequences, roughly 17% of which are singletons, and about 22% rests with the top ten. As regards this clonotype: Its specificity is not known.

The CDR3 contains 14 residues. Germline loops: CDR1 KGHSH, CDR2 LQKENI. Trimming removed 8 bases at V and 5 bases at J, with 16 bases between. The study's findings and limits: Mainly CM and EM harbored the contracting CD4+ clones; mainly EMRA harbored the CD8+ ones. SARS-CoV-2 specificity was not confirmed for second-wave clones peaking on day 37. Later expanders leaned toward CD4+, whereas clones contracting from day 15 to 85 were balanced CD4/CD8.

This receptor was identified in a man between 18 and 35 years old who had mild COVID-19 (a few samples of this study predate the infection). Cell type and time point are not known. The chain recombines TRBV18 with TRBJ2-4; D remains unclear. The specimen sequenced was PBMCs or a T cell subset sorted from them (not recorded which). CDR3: CASAGPTSQNIQYF. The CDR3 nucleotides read TGTGCCAGCGCCGGCCCGACCAGCCAAAACATTCAGTACTTC.